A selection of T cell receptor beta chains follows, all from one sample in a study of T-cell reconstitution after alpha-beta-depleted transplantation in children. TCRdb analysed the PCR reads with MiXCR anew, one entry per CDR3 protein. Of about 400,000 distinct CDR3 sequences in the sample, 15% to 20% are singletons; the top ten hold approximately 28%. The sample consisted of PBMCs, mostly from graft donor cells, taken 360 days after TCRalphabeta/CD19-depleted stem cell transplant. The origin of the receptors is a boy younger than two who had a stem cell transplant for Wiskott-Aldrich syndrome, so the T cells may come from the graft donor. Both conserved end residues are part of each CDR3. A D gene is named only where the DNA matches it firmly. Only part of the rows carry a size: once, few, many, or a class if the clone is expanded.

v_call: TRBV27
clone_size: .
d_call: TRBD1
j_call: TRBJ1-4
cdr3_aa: CASSPQGARNEKLFF
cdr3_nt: TGTGCCAGCAGTCCCCAGGGGGCAAGAAATGAAAAACTGTTTTTT

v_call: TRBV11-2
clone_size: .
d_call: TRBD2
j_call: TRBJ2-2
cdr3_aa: CASSYGGTMRFTGELFF
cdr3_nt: TGTGCCAGCAGCTATGGGGGGACTATGCGGTTTACCGGGGAGCTGTTTTTT

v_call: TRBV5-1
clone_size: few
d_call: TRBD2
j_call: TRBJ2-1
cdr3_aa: CASSEGLAGDYNEQFF
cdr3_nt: TGCGCCAGCAGCGAGGGACTAGCGGGAGACTACAATGAGCAGTTCTTC

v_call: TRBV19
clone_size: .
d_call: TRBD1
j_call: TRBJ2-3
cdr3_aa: CASRSAGQGTTDTQYF
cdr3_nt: TGTGCCAGTAGATCCGCTGGACAGGGGACCACAGATACGCAGTATTTT

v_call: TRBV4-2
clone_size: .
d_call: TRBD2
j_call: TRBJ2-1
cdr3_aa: CASSKTSGGSSYNEQFF
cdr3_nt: TGTGCCAGCAGCAAGACTAGCGGGGGGAGCTCCTACAATGAGCAGTTCTTC

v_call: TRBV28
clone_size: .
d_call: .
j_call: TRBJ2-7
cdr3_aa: CASSLPYRGEQYF
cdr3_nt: TGTGCCAGCAGTTTGCCCTACCGGGGCGAGCAGTACTTC

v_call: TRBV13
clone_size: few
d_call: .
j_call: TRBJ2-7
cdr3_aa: CASPFDYEQYF
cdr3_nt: TGTGCCAGCCCATTCGACTACGAGCAGTACTTC

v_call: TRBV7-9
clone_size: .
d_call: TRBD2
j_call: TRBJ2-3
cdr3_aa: CASSPRTSGVTDTQYF
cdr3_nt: TGTGCCAGCAGCCCCCGGACTAGCGGGGTCACAGATACGCAGTATTTT

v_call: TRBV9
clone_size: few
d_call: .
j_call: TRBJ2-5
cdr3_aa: CASSVEGRFQETQYF
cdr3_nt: TGTGCCAGCAGCGTAGAAGGACGGTTCCAAGAGACCCAGTACTTC

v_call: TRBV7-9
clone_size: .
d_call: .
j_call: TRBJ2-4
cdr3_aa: CASSLARGTLKNIQYF
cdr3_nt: TGTGCCAGCAGCTTAGCGAGGGGAACGCTAAAAAACATTCAGTACTTC

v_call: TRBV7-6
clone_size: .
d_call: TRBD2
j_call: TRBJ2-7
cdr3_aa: CASSSGLADTYEQYF
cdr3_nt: TGTGCCAGCAGCTCGGGTCTAGCGGACACCTACGAGCAGTACTTC

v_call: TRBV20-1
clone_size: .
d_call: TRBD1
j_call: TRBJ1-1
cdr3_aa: CSARELGRGTEAFF
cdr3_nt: TGCAGTGCTAGAGAATTGGGCAGGGGGACTGAAGCTTTCTTT

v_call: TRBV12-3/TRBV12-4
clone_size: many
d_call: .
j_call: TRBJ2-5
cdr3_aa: CASSAYLETQYF
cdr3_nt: TGTGCCAGCAGTGCATACTTAGAGACCCAGTACTTC

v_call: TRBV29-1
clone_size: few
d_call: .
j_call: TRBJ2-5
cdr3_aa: CSVAGRVQETQYF
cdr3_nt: TGCAGCGTTGCCGGAAGGGTACAAGAGACCCAGTACTTC

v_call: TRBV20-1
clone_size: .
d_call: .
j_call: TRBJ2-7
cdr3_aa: CSARALSPNYEQYF
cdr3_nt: TGCAGTGCTCGAGCACTGTCTCCCAACTACGAGCAGTACTTC

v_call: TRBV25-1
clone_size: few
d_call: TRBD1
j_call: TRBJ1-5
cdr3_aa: CASSGKQGPNQPQHF
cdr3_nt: TGTGCCAGCAGTGGAAAACAGGGGCCCAATCAGCCCCAGCATTTT

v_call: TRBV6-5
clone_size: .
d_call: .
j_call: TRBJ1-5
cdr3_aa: CAIGEVGQPQHF
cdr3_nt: TGTGCCATAGGGGAGGTAGGTCAGCCCCAGCATTTT

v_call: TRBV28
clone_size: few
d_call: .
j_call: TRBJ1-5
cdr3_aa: CASSPRPGDNQPQHF
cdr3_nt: TGTGCCAGCAGTCCCCGGCCAGGGGACAATCAGCCCCAGCATTTT

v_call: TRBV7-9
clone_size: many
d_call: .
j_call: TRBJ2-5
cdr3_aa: CASSQGIWETQYF
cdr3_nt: TGTGCCAGCAGCCAGGGGATTTGGGAGACCCAGTACTTC

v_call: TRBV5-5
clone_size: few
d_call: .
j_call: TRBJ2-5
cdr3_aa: CASSSRDLLETQYF
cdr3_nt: TGTGCCAGCAGCTCCCGGGACTTATTGGAGACCCAGTACTTC

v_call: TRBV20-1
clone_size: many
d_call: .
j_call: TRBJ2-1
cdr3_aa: CSASRAGLYNEQFF
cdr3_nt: TGCAGTGCTAGCCGAGCGGGCCTATACAATGAGCAGTTCTTC

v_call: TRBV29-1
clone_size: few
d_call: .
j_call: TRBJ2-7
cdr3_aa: CSAQGLMSYEQYF
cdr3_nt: TGCAGCGCCCAGGGGTTAATGTCCTACGAGCAGTACTTC

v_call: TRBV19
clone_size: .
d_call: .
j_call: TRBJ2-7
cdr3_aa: CASSIAGREQYF
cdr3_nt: TGTGCCAGTAGTATAGCTGGGAGGGAGCAGTACTTC

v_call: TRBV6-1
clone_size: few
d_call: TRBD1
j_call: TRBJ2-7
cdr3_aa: CASRPDRAGEQYF
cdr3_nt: TGTGCCAGCAGGCCTGACAGGGCGGGCGAGCAGTACTTC

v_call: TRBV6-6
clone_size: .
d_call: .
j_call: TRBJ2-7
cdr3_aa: CASRETGQKEQYF
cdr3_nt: TGTGCCAGCAGGGAAACAGGGCAGAAGGAGCAGTACTTC

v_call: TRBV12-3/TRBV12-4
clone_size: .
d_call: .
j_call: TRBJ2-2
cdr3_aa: CASSFAAGELFF
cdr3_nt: TGTGCCAGCAGTTTTGCCGCCGGGGAGCTGTTTTTT

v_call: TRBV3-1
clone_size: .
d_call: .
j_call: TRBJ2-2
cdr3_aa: CASSQGLETGELFF
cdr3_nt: TGTGCCAGCAGCCAAGGACTAGAAACCGGGGAGCTGTTTTTT

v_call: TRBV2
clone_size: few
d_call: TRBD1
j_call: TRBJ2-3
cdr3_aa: CASTIPGQGSTDTQYF
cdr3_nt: TGTGCCAGCACTATACCGGGACAGGGGTCCACAGATACGCAGTATTTT

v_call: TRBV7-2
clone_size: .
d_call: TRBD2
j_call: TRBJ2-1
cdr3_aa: CASSLASGAYNEQFF
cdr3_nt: TGTGCCAGCAGCTTAGCTAGCGGGGCCTACAATGAGCAGTTCTTC

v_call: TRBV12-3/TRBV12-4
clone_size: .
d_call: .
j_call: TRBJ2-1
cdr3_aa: CASSPLDLFSNEQFF
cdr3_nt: TGTGCCAGCAGTCCCCTGGACTTATTTAGCAATGAGCAGTTCTTC

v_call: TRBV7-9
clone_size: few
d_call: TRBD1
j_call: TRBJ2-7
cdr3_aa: CASSHLTGQGAYEQYF
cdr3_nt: TGTGCCAGCAGCCACCTAACGGGACAGGGGGCCTACGAGCAGTACTTC

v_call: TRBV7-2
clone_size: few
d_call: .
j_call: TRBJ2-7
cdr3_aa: CASSFPWAYEQYF
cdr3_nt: TGTGCCAGCAGCTTTCCTTGGGCCTACGAGCAGTACTTC

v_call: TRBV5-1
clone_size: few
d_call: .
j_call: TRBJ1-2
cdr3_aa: CASSERGIYGYTF
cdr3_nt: TGCGCCAGCAGCGAGCGAGGGATCTATGGCTACACCTTC

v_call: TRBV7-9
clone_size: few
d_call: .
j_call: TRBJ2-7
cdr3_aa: CASSPPGPFSEQYF
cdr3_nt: TGTGCCAGCAGCCCGCCGGGCCCCTTTTCCGAGCAGTACTTC

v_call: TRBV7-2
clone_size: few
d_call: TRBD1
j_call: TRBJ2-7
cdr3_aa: CASSRQGFPYEQYF
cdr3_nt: TGTGCCAGCAGCAGACAGGGGTTTCCCTACGAGCAGTACTTC

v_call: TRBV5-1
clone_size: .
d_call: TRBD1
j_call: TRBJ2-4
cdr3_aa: CASSSGTGGRAKNIQYF
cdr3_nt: TGCGCCAGCAGCTCCGGGACAGGGGGCAGGGCCAAAAACATTCAGTACTTC

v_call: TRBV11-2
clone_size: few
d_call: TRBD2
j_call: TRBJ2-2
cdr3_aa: CASSSPTSGANTGELFF
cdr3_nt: TGTGCCAGCAGCTCCCCGACTAGCGGGGCGAACACCGGGGAGCTGTTTTTT

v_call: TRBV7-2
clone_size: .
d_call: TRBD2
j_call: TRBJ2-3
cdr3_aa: CASSFSLAVVRSDTQYF
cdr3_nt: TGTGCCAGCAGCTTCTCACTAGCGGTCGTGAGGTCAGATACGCAGTATTTT

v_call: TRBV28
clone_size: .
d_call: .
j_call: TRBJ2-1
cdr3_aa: CASSFTRPNEQFF
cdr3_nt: TGTGCCAGCAGTTTTACTAGACCCAATGAGCAGTTCTTC

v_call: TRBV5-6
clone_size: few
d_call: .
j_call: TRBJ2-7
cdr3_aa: CASSLRRVPSEQYF
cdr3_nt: TGTGCCAGCAGCCTCAGAAGGGTTCCCTCCGAGCAGTACTTC

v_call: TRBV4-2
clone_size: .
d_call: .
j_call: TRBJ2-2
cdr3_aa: CASSQALNSGELFF
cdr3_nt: TGTGCCAGCAGCCAAGCCCTTAACAGCGGGGAGCTGTTTTTT

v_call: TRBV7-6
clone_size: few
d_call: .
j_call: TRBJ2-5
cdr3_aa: CASSLASSETQYF
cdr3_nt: TGTGCCAGCAGCTTAGCCAGTAGTGAGACCCAGTACTTC

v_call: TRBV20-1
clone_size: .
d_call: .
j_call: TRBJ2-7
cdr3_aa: CSAPVVHEQYF
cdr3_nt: TGCAGTGCCCCGGTTGTCCACGAGCAGTACTTC